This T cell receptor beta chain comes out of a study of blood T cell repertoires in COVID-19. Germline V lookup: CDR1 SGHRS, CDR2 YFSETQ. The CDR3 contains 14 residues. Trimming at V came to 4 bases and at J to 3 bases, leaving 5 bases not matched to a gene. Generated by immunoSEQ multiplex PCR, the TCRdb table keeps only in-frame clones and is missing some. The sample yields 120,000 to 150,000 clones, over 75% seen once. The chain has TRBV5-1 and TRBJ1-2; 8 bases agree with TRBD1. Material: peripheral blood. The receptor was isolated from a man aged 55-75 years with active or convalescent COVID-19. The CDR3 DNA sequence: TGCGCCAGCAGCCCGACAGGGGAGCACTATGGCTACACCTTC. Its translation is CASSPTGEHYGYTF.